A single sample is the source of the 21 T cell receptor beta chains below, sequenced in a study of CD8 T cells in Susac syndrome. Reverse transcription of roughly 0.45 to 1 ug RNA was carried out with random hexamers. TCRdb re-derived calls from the immunoSEQ multiplex PCR reads in MiXCR, one entry per CDR3 protein. The table has roughly 160,000 distinct CDR3 sequences, approximately 95% seen once; the top ten hold 0.095% to 0.15%. Sequenced input: CD4+ T cells from PBMCs. These receptors originate from a human donor with Susac syndrome.

The V call is TRBV7-9, the J call TRBJ2-1; 7 bases are shared with TRBD2. V trimming: 1 base; J trimming: 2 bases; junction bases outside the gene matches: 5. Germline values: CDR1 SEHNR, CDR2 FQNEAQ (reference sequence). The CDR3 length is 16 residues. This CDR3 is CASSLVGGSPYNEQFF. The DNA for the CDR3 is TGTGCCAGCAGCTTAGTAGGCGGGAGTCCCTACAATGAGCAGTTCTTC. Full variable domain (outside the CDR3, taken from reference TRBV7-9 and TRBJ2-1): DTGVSQNPRHKITKRGQNVTFRCDPISEHNRLYWYRQTLGQGPEFLTYFQNEAQLEKSRLLSDRFSAERPKGSFSTLEIQRTEQGDSAMYLCASSLVGGSPYNEQFFGPGTRLTVL.

This sequence joins TRBV18 and TRBJ2-3, with unresolved D. The CDR3 spans 15 residues. The germline V gene encodes CDR1 KGHSH and CDR2 LQKENI. Trimming shortened V by 3 bases and J by 1 base, and 11 bases separated the two germline ends. This CDR3 reads CASSPSRVGTDTQYF. The CDR3 coding sequence is TGTGCCAGCTCACCGTCGAGAGTCGGCACAGATACGCAGTATTTT.

The V call is TRBV20-1, the J call TRBJ2-2, with TRBD2 matching over 8 bases. CDR1 is DFQATT and CDR2 is SNEGSKA in the germline V gene (reference sequence). The CDR3 is 16 amino acids. V gave up 2 bases and J gave up 3 bases; unmatched junction bases: 8. The CDR3 DNA reads TGCAGTGCTAGACCTACCGGGACTAGGTACACCGGGGAGCTGTTTTTT. Protein sequence: CSARPTGTRYTGELFF.

The chain couples TRBV7-2 to TRBJ2-1; 13 bases are a match to TRBD2. The CDR3 is 19 residues long. Germline assignment: CDR1 SGHTA and CDR2 FQGNSA. J gave up 0 bases and V 5 bases, and 10 bases lay outside the gene matches. CDR3 coding DNA: TGTGCCAGCAGCCCAGGGACTAGCGGGGCACGTTACTCCTACAATGAGCAGTTCTTC. Amino acids: CASSPGTSGARYSYNEQFF.

V gene TRBV3-1 combines with J gene TRBJ1-1; D is ambiguous. The CDR3 extends over 13 amino acids. The germline V gene encodes CDR1 LGHDT and CDR2 YNNKEL (reference sequence). V was shortened by 2 bases and J by 3 bases, with 7 bases between the two germline ends. CDR3 DNA sequence: TGTGCCAGCAGCCAATCATTGGACACTGAAGCTTTCTTT. Its translation is CASSQSLDTEAFF.

V and J are TRBV3-1 and TRBJ1-1; D not certain. CDR3 size: 15 residues. Germline V CDR1 and CDR2: LGHDT, YNNKEL (reference sequence). Trimming left V 0 bases short and J 4 bases short, with 12 bases between. CDR3 nucleotide sequence: TGTGCCAGCAGCCAAGAACTTGTGTATGGCACTGAAGCTTTCTTT. It encodes CASSQELVYGTEAFF.

This sequence joins TRBV14 and TRBJ1-2; 7 bases agree with TRBD1. Germline CDR1 SGHDN, CDR2 FVKESK. V lost 5 bases, J lost 4 bases, and 7 bases stayed unmatched. This CDR3 spans 14 amino acids. The CDR3 sequence is CASSSQQGTYGYTF. CDR3 bases: TGTGCCAGCAGCTCACAACAGGGGACCTATGGCTACACCTTC.

This chain links TRBV20-1 with TRBJ1-5; possible D gene TRBD1, 5 bases. There are 13 residues in the CDR3. CDR1 and CDR2 (germline): DFQATT, SNEGSKA (reference sequence). Trimming shortened V by 5 bases and J by 7 bases, and 15 bases separated the two germline ends. CDR3 nucleotide sequence: TGCAGTGCTCGGGACCCCGGGAGCCAGCCCCAGCATTTT. Residues: CSARDPGSQPQHF.

Here the CDR3 reads CATSRGGGGQPQHF. CDR3 coding DNA: TGTGCCACCAGCAGAGGAGGGGGCGGTCAGCCCCAGCATTTT. The V gene is TRBV15, the J gene TRBJ1-5; 7 nucleotides line up with TRBD1. There are 14 residues in the CDR3. Germline V gene data show CDR1 as LNHNV and CDR2 as YYDKDF (reference sequence). The V and J ends lost 1 base and 6 bases, in that order; junction bases with no gene match: 3.

The chain has TRBV5-6 and TRBJ2-1, with a tentative D call TRBD1 (5 bases). The CDR3 totals 16 residues. The V gene lost 3 bases and the J gene lost 7 bases, with 20 bases spanning the gap. Germline CDR1 is SGHDT and CDR2 is YYEEEE. This CDR3 is CASSSLGVRLKNEQFF. The CDR3 DNA reads as TGTGCCAGCAGCTCCCTAGGGGTAAGGTTGAAGAATGAGCAGTTCTTC.

This clonotype occurred a few times. CDR3 bases: TGTGCCAGCAGTAAAAAGGGACAGGGCGCAGATACGCAGTATTTT. Its protein product is CASSKKGQGADTQYF. This rearrangement joins TRBV6-1 to TRBJ2-3, with 9 nucleotides matching TRBD1. Unmatched junction bases numbered 7, after V lost 5 bases and J lost 4 bases. The CDR3 has 15 amino acids. Germline CDR1 MNHNS, CDR2 SASEGT.

The chain is built from TRBV28 and TRBJ2-5; TRBD1 matches at 11 bases. Germline-derived CDR1 and CDR2 are MDHEN and SYDVKM. This CDR3 comprises 13 residues. Trimming removed 8 bases from V and 6 bases from J; junction bases left unmatched: 5. CDR3 loop: CASGQGASKTQYF. CDR3 coding DNA: TGTGCCAGCGGACAGGGGGCTTCGAAGACCCAGTACTTC.

The chain recombines TRBV30 with TRBJ1-2; D is perhaps TRBD1 (6 bases). The V end lost 0 bases, the J end lost 8 bases, and 19 bases lay between the germline ends. Germline CDR1 GTSNPN, CDR2 SVGIG (reference sequence). The CDR3 extends over 15 amino acids. CDR3 DNA sequence: TGTGCCTGGAGTGTACAGGGATTGAGTCGAAGAGGCTACACCTTC. As protein: CAWSVQGLSRRGYTF.

This chain joins TRBV7-2 and TRBJ2-3; possibly TRBD1 for D (5 bases). Germline CDR1 and CDR2: SGHTA and FQGNSA. The CDR3 has 18 residues. Trimming took off 4 bases at V and 2 bases at J, with 22 bases between the two ends. The CDR3 region has the DNA TGTGCCAGCAGCTCCGCGCCCGTGGGGCTACTAACCACAGATACGCAGTATTTT. Protein: CASSSAPVGLLTTDTQYF.

This chain links TRBV11-2 with TRBJ2-5; D possibly matches TRBD1 or TRBD2 (5 bases each). V lost 1 base and J 5 bases, leaving 11 bases between the germline ends. Germline V lookup: CDR1 SGHAT, CDR2 FQNNGV. The CDR3 runs to 14 residues. CDR3: CASSLGVGTETQYF. The CDR3 nucleotides read TGTGCCAGCAGCTTAGGCGTAGGGACGGAGACCCAGTACTTC.

The chain employs TRBV5-1 and TRBJ2-5; 10 positions match TRBD1. This CDR3 comprises 16 residues. V shed 4 bases, J shed 1 base, and the junction held 7 bases outside the gene matches. Germline lookup yields CDR1 SGHRS and CDR2 YFSETQ. The CDR3 region is CASSRTGGSVQETQYF. The CDR3 DNA follows: TGCGCCAGCAGCCGGACAGGGGGATCGGTCCAAGAGACCCAGTACTTC.

This chain uses TRBV6-1 with TRBJ2-1; TRBD2 agrees at 9 bases. The CDR3 extends over 15 amino acids. Germline V CDR1 and CDR2: MNHNS, SASEGT. V gave up 4 bases and J gave up 3 bases; unmatched junction bases: 4. CDR3 coding DNA: TGTGCCAGCAGTGCAAGCGGGAGGTACTACAATGAGCAGTTCTTC. It translates to CASSASGRYYNEQFF.

The chain links TRBV5-4 to TRBJ2-2; the D gene is possibly TRBD1 (5 bases). Trimming left V 0 bases short and J 7 bases short, with 16 bases between. CDR3 size: 16 residues. Germline V gene lookup returns CDR1 SGHNT and CDR2 YYREEE (reference sequence). CDR3 protein: CASSLDPQGSIGELFF. The CDR3 DNA follows: TGTGCCAGCAGCTTGGATCCCCAGGGATCAATCGGGGAGCTGTTTTTT.

The chain links TRBV29-1 to TRBJ2-1, with a weak D call TRBD2 (6 bases). Per germline, CDR1 SQVTM and CDR2 ANQGSEA. Trimming shortened V by 8 bases and J by 3 bases, and 17 bases separated the two germline ends. The CDR3 is 14 amino acids. CDR3 in DNA: TGCAGCATAAGGACCGGGAGCTACTACAATGAGCAGTTCTTC. This translates into CSIRTGSYYNEQFF.

This clonotype occurred once. The gene calls are TRBV18 and TRBJ2-1; TRBD2 might be the D (6 bases). Per the germline V gene, CDR1 is KGHSH and CDR2 is LQKENI. The V and J ends lost 3 bases and 0 bases respectively, with 9 bases between them. The CDR3 runs to 15 residues. The CDR3 DNA sequence: TGTGCCAGCTCACCCGTCGGGGGCTCCTACAATGAGCAGTTCTTC. Encoded protein: CASSPVGGSYNEQFF.

This sequence joins TRBV20-1 and TRBJ2-3; D not resolved. V was trimmed by 0 bases and J by 4 bases, leaving 14 bases between them. The CDR3 runs to 15 residues. Germline-derived CDR1 and CDR2 are DFQATT and SNEGSKA (reference sequence). The CDR3 spells CSARDKGLWADTQYF. CDR3 nucleotide sequence: TGCAGTGCTAGAGATAAAGGTCTCTGGGCAGATACGCAGTATTTT.